The 22 T cell receptor beta chains below all came from one sample that was sequenced in a study of control samples from healthy donors and cancer patients. This table comes from immunoSEQ multiplex PCR, and its TCRdb copy is limited to in-frame clones, with some not included. The sample has 200,000 or so clones, about 93% seen once. The specimen was blood. These receptors were collected from a man aged 45-65 years in good health.

The chain combines TRBV2 with TRBJ1-5, with a possible D match to TRBD1 (5 bases). CDR3 length equals 13 residues. V was trimmed by 8 bases and J by 2 bases, leaving 10 bases between them. Germline V gives CDR1 SNHLY, CDR2 FYNNEI. CDR3 sequence reads: CASLGLGNQPQHF. As DNA, the CDR3 is TGTGCCAGCTTGGGACTTGGCAATCAGCCCCAGCATTTT.

The V call is TRBV5-5, the J call TRBJ2-5; TRBD2 might be the D (7 bases). The CDR3 extends over 15 amino acids. Trimming pared 0 bases from V and 5 bases from J, leaving 14 bases between. From germline, CDR1 is SGHKS and CDR2 YYEKEE (reference sequence). This CDR3 reads CASSLAAGAGETQYF. In DNA form, the CDR3 reads TGTGCCAGCAGCTTGGCCGCGGGGGCAGGCGAGACCCAGTACTTC. Drawing the rest from reference TRBV5-5 and TRBJ2-5, the complete variable domain is DAGVTQSPTHLIKTRGQQVTLRCSPISGHKSVSWYQQVLGQGPQFIFQYYEKEERGRGNFPDRFSARQFPNYSSELNVNALLLGDSALYLCASSLAAGAGETQYFGPGTRLLVL.

CDR3 sequence reads: CASSSRYGYTF. The DNA for the CDR3 is TGTGCCAGTAGTTCGCGGTATGGCTACACCTTC. This chain joins TRBV19 and TRBJ1-2; no clear D. The V end lost 5 bases, the J end lost 5 bases, and 6 bases lay between the germline ends. This CDR3 contains 11 residues. The V gene's germline CDR1 is LNHDA and CDR2 SQIVND (reference sequence).

A word on this clone: Mismatch with germline at one junction end may stem from a read error. The chain combines TRBV9 with TRBJ1-2, with a tentative D call TRBD1 (6 bases). This CDR3 region has 13 residues. Germline CDR1 is SGDLS and CDR2 is YYNGEE. The CDR3 reads CATSRGGNYGYTF. CDR3 DNA: TGTGCCACCAGCAGAGGGGGGAACTATGGCTACACCTTC. The entire variable domain, with the rest obtained from reference TRBV9 and TRBJ1-2, is as follows: DSGVTQTPKHLITATGQRVTLRCSPRSGDLSVYWYQQSLDQGLQFLIQYYNGEERAKGNILERFSAQQFPDLHSELNLSSLELGDSALYFCATSRGGNYGYTFGSGTRLTVV.

The V call is TRBV27, the J call TRBJ1-3; 7 positions agree with TRBD1. V trimming: 4 bases; J trimming: 2 bases; junction bases outside the gene matches: 2. The CDR3 extends over 14 amino acids. Germline V lookup: CDR1 MNHEY, CDR2 SMNVEV (reference sequence). CDR3 DNA: TGTGCCAGCAGTTCAGGGACAGCTGGAAACACCATATATTTT. Encoded protein: CASSSGTAGNTIYF.

The chain employs TRBV7-2 and TRBJ2-6, with 7 bases that match TRBD1. The CDR3 totals 17 residues. V dropped 7 bases and J dropped 0; count of bases not matched to a gene: 9. Germline CDR1 reads SGHTA; CDR2 reads FQGNSA. DNA of the CDR3: TGTGCCAGCAACAGGGACAGACTATTCTCTGGGGCCAACGTCCTGACTTTC. Protein product: CASNRDRLFSGANVLTF. Supplemented by reference TRBV7-2 and TRBJ2-6, the full variable domain reads GAGVSQSPSNKVTEKGKDVELRCDPISGHTALYWYRQSLGQGLEFLIYFQGNSAPDKSGLPSDRFSAERTGGSVSTLTIQRTQQEDSAVYLCASNRDRLFSGANVLTFGAGSRLTVL.

The genes are TRBV5-1 and TRBJ1-3; D is uncertain. Trimming shortened V by 0 bases and J by 0 bases, and 7 bases separated the two germline ends. The length of the CDR3 is 15 residues. Germline values: CDR1 SGHRS, CDR2 YFSETQ. CDR3: CASSLVGSSGNTIYF. The CDR3 region has the DNA TGCGCCAGCAGCTTGGTTGGGAGCTCTGGAAACACCATATATTTT.

This clone was detected once. The chain couples TRBV19 to TRBJ2-1; possible D gene TRBD1, 6 bases. The germline V gene has CDR1 LNHDA and CDR2 SQIVND (reference sequence). The CDR3 runs to 15 residues. V was clipped by 5 bases and J by 0 bases, with 11 bases between them. The CDR3 sequence: CASSRTGTSYNEQFF. The CDR3 DNA reads as TGTGCCAGTAGTCGAACAGGGACCTCCTACAATGAGCAGTTCTTC. Supplemented by reference TRBV19 and TRBJ2-1, the full variable domain reads DGGITQSPKYLFRKEGQNVTLSCEQNLNHDAMYWYRQDPGQGLRLIYYSQIVNDFQKGDIAEGYSVSREKKESFPLTVTSAQKNPTAFYLCASSRTGTSYNEQFFGPGTRLTVL.

V gene TRBV25-1 combines with J gene TRBJ2-2; D assignment may be TRBD1 or TRBD2 (5 bases each). This CDR3 has 15 residues. Germline V gene sequence: CDR1 MGHDK, CDR2 SYGVNS. Trimming stripped 3 bases from V and 3 bases from J, with 11 bases between. The CDR3 sequence is CASSDYMGDTGELFF. In DNA, the CDR3 is TGTGCCAGCAGTGACTATATGGGGGACACCGGGGAGCTGTTTTTT.

This chain uses TRBV19 with TRBJ1-5; no clear D. Germline CDR1 reads LNHDA; CDR2 reads SQIVND (reference sequence). V was cut by 6 bases and J by 5 bases, with 8 bases left in between. The CDR3 runs 12 residues. Written as DNA, the CDR3 is TGTGCCAGTAGCCTCCTCGATCAGCCCCAGCATTTT. Its translation: CASSLLDQPQHF.

The chain uses TRBV5-1 and TRBJ1-4; a weak D match, TRBD1 (5 bases). The CDR3 contains 14 residues. The germline V gene encodes CDR1 SGHRS and CDR2 YFSETQ. V was pared by 0 bases and J by 8 bases, with 11 bases between. The CDR3 DNA sequence: TGCGCCAGCAGCTTGGAGGCAGGGAGGGAAAAACTGTTTTTT. Its translation is CASSLEAGREKLFF. Supplemented by reference TRBV5-1 and TRBJ1-4, the full variable domain reads KAGVTQTPRYLIKTRGQQVTLSCSPISGHRSVSWYQQTPGQGLQFLFEYFSETQRNKGNFPGRFSGRQFSNSRSEMNVSTLELGDSALYLCASSLEAGREKLFFGSGTQLSVL.

This sequence joins TRBV7-2 and TRBJ1-2, with D perhaps matching TRBD1 (6 bases). With 5 bases removed from V and 8 bases from J, the gap between germline ends came to 15 bases. In germline, CDR1 is SGHTA, CDR2 FQGNSA. The CDR3 length is 13 residues. The CDR3 reads CASSQNSGDGYTF. DNA for the CDR3: TGTGCCAGCAGCCAAAACTCAGGGGACGGCTACACCTTC.

The chain couples TRBV4-1 to TRBJ2-3; D might be TRBD2 (5 bases). From germline, CDR1 is MGHRA and CDR2 YSYEKL. There are 15 residues in the CDR3. With 2 bases removed from V and 3 bases from J, the gap between germline ends came to 12 bases. The CDR3 region has the DNA TGCGCCAGCAGCCAATTGCGGAGGCCTACAGATACGCAGTATTTT. It encodes CASSQLRRPTDTQYF.

The chain carries TRBV18 and TRBJ1-1; D gene ambiguous. Trimming removed 2 bases at V and 1 base at J, with 17 bases between. Germline CDR1 KGHSH, CDR2 LQKENI. This CDR3 contains 17 residues. The CDR3 DNA follows: TGTGCCAGCTCACCATTTTTTGGAACCAACCCGAACACTGAAGCTTTCTTT. Translation: CASSPFFGTNPNTEAFF.

The rearrangement uses TRBV7-2 and TRBJ2-7, with D perhaps matching TRBD1 (6 bases). Trimming pared 4 bases from V and 4 bases from J, leaving 11 bases between. CDR3 length: 13 residues. Germline CDR1 is SGHTA and CDR2 is FQGNSA. The CDR3 loop is CASSSLGGYEQYV. CDR3 nucleotide sequence: TGTGCCAGCAGCTCATTAGGGGGATACGAGCAGTACGTC.

The chain is built from TRBV7-2 and TRBJ2-1; no clear D gene. Germline V gene lookup returns CDR1 SGHTA and CDR2 FQGNSA. V lost 1 base and J 7 bases, leaving 2 bases between the germline ends. The CDR3 extends over 11 amino acids. The CDR3 reads CASSLVNEQFF. CDR3 coding DNA: TGTGCCAGCAGCTTAGTTAATGAGCAGTTCTTC.

V gene TRBV2 combines with J gene TRBJ1-2; tentatively, D is TRBD1 (5 bases). Between the trimmed V and J ends, which lost 7 bases and 10 bases, there was a span of 22 bases. This CDR3 spans 14 amino acids. CDR1 is SNHLY and CDR2 is FYNNEI in the germline V gene. The CDR3 sequence is CASTNRDGGNDYTF. The CDR3 DNA is TGTGCCAGCACAAACCGGGACGGCGGCAATGACTACACCTTC. The full variable domain, completed using reference TRBV2 and TRBJ1-2, is EPEVTQTPSHQVTQMGQEVILRCVPISNHLYFYWYRQILGQKVEFLVSFYNNEISEKSEIFDDQFSVERPDGSNFTLKIRSTKLEDSAMYFCASTNRDGGNDYTFGSGTRLTVV.

The gene calls are TRBV28 and TRBJ1-2, with D maybe TRBD1 (6 bases). Trimming removed 4 bases at V and 5 bases at J, with 17 bases between. Germline lookup yields CDR1 MDHEN and CDR2 SYDVKM. The CDR3 has 15 residues. CDR3 protein: CASSSGHPATYGYTF. The CDR3, as DNA: TGTGCCAGCAGTTCGGGACACCCGGCCACTTATGGCTACACCTTC.

This sequence joins TRBV7-2 and TRBJ2-1; D might be TRBD2 (6 bases). Trimming removed 1 base from V and 6 bases from J, with 13 bases in between. CDR3 size: 15 residues. Germline loops: CDR1 SGHTA, CDR2 FQGNSA. CDR3 region: CASSLVGRLINEQFF. In DNA, the CDR3 is TGTGCCAGCAGCTTAGTAGGGAGGCTCATCAATGAGCAGTTCTTC.

The rearrangement joins TRBV7-9 to TRBJ2-1; TRBD1 matches 11 bases. CDR3 length: 16 residues. The germline gives CDR1 SEHNR, CDR2 FQNEAQ (reference sequence). V was clipped by 4 bases and J by 4 bases; unmatched bases: 6. The CDR3 bases are TGTGCCAGCAGCTGGGGGGACAGGGGGTCGTACAATGAGCAGTTCTTC. This translates into CASSWGDRGSYNEQFF.

The chain combines TRBV28 with TRBJ2-2; D uncertain. Germline V gives CDR1 MDHEN, CDR2 SYDVKM. The CDR3 sequence is 12 residues long. V lost 1 base and J lost 6, with 3 bases in between. The CDR3 DNA is TGTGCCAGCAGTTTATCCGCCGGGGAGCTGTTTTTT. As protein: CASSLSAGELFF.

The rearrangement links TRBV7-9 to TRBJ1-4; 10 positions match TRBD1. J gave up 7 bases and V 2 bases, and 7 bases lay outside the gene matches. CDR1 is SEHNR and CDR2 is FQNEAQ in the germline V gene (reference sequence). The CDR3 has 16 amino acids. Written as DNA, the CDR3 is TGTGCCAGCAGCTTAATCTCCGGACAGGGGGGTGAAAAACTGTTTTTT. Translating it yields CASSLISGQGGEKLFF.